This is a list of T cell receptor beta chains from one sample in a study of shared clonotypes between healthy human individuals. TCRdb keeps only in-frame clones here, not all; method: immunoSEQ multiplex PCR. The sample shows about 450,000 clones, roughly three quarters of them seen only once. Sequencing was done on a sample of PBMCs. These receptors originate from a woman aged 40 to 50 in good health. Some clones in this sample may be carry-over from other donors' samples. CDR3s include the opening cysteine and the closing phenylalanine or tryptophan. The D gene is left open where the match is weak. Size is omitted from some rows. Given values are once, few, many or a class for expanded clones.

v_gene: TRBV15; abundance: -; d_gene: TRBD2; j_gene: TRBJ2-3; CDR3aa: CATSREGGRAGVDTQYF; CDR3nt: TGTGCCACCAGCAGAGAGGGTGGCAGGGCGGGAGTGGATACGCAGTATTTT
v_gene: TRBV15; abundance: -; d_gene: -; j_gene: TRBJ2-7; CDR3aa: CATSRDVGSDYEQYF; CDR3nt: TGTGCCACCAGCAGAGATGTGGGTAGCGATTACGAGCAGTACTTC
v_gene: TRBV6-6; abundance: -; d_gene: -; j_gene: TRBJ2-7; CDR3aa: CASSQGHNYEQYF; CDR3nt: TGTGCCAGCAGTCAGGGCCACAACTACGAGCAGTACTTC
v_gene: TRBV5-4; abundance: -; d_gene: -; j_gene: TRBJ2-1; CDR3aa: CASSPGRSNEQFF; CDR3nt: TGTGCCAGCAGCCCTGGGAGGAGCAATGAGCAGTTCTTC
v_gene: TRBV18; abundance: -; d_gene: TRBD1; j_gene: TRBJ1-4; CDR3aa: CASSPLDRGGGNEKLFF; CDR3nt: TGTGCCAGCTCACCCTTGGACAGGGGAGGAGGAAATGAAAAACTGTTTTTT
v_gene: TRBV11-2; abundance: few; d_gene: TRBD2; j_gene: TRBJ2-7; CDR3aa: CASSFGPAGLASYEQYF; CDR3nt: TGTGCCAGCAGCTTTGGTCCAGCCGGACTAGCCAGCTACGAGCAGTACTTC
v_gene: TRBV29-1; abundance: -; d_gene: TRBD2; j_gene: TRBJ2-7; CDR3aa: CSVEERSGSYEQYF; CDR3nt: TGCAGCGTTGAAGAGCGCAGCGGGAGTTACGAGCAGTACTTC
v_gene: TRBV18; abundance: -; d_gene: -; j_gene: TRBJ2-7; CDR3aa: CASSPQDGYEQYF; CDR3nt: TGTGCCAGCTCACCCCAAGATGGCTACGAGCAGTACTTC
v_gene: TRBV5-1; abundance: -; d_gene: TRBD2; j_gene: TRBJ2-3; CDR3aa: CASSRGGQTSGRITDTQYF; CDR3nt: TGCGCCAGCAGCCGAGGGGGCCAGACTAGCGGGAGGATTACAGATACGCAGTATTTT
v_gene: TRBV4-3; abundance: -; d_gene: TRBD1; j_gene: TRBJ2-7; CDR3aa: CASSQERQGFFYEQYF; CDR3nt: TGCGCCAGCAGCCAAGAAAGACAGGGTTTTTTTTACGAGCAGTACTTC
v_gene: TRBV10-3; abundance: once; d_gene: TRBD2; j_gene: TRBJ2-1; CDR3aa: CATLAGVGDEQFF; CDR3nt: TGTGCCACCCTAGCGGGAGTTGGCGATGAGCAGTTCTTC